The T cell receptor beta chain under discussion was sequenced for a study of T cells in Graves' hyperthyroidism and ophthalmopathy. From RNA transcripts, TCR beta CDR3 regions were amplified. When the TCR CDR3 underwent first-round RT-PCR, the HTBI primer set was used. TCRdb itself ran the multiplex PCR reads through MiXCR, one entry per CDR3 protein. This table holds 500,000 to 600,000 distinct CDR3 sequences, 46% found once. Based on clinical symptoms, serum thyroxine and TRAb, thyroid ultrasound and orbital computed tomography, diagnoses were reached. The CDR3 runs to 14 residues. Germline loops: CDR1 KGHSH, CDR2 LQKENI. V lost 5 bases to trimming and J lost 4 bases; unmatched junction nucleotides: 5.

This rearrangement joins TRBV18 to TRBJ1-1, with 9 bases fitting TRBD1. The receptor comes from a woman aged 18-35 years with Graves' hyperthyroidism. The specimen was peripheral blood or thyroid tissue (not recorded which). The CDR3 sequence is CASSGTGLVTEAFF. CDR3 nucleotides: TGTGCCAGCTCAGGGACAGGGTTGGTCACTGAAGCTTTCTTT.